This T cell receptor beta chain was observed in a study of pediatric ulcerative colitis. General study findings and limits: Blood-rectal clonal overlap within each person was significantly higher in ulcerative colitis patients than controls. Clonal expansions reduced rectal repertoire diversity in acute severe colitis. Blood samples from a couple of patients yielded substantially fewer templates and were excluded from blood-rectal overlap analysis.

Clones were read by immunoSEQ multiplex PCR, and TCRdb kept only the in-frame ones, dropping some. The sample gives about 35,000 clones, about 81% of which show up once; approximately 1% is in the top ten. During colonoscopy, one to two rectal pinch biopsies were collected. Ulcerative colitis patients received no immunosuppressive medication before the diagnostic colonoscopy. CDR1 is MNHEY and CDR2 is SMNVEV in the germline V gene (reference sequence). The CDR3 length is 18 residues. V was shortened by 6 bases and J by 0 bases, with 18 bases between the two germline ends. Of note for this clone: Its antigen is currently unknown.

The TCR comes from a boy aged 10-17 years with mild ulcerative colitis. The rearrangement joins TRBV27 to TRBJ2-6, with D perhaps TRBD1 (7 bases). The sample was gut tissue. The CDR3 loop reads CASRSRGDTGSGANVLTF. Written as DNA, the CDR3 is TGTGCCAGCAGGTCCAGGGGGGACACCGGCTCTGGGGCCAACGTCCTGACTTTC.